The present TCR beta chain was sequenced within a study of T cells after yellow fever vaccination. TCRdb reanalysed the 5' RACE reads using MiXCR and keeps one entry per CDR3 protein. The sample contains 180,000 or so distinct CDR3 sequences, 11% of which appear only once. This CDR3 region has 14 residues. The germline gives CDR1 MNHEY, CDR2 SVGEGT. V gave up 2 bases and J gave up 6 bases, with 14 bases separating them. The sample in question was CD8+ T cells sorted from PBMCs, obtained 15 days after the yellow fever booster vaccination. The source of this sequence is a man between 18 and 29 years old who received the YFV17D yellow fever vaccine. The genes are TRBV6-2 or TRBV6-3 and TRBJ2-7, with D perhaps matching TRBD2 (5 bases). The CDR3 loop reads CASSYEGDQSEQYF. Here the CDR3 DNA reads TGTGCCAGCAGTTACGAGGGTGATCAAAGCGAGCAGTACTTC.